Listed below are T cell receptor beta chains from one sample, sequenced in a study of blood T cell repertoires in COVID-19. Data came from immunoSEQ multiplex PCR; TCRdb stores just in-frame clones and leaves some out. The repertoire consists of some 210,000 clones, with 80% to 95% occurring once and the leading ten covering about 0.8%. The material sequenced was peripheral blood. The receptors here all came from a man in his 60s with COVID-19, enrolled during active disease. CDR3s include the opening cysteine and the closing phenylalanine or tryptophan. A D gene is named only where the DNA matches it firmly. Not all rows give a size; the values are once, few, many and, for expanded clones, a class.

j_gene: TRBJ1-2
v_gene: TRBV5-6
abundance: -
d_gene: -
len: 13
CDR3nt: TGTGCCAGCAGCTTGGACAGCTACTATGGCTACACCTTC
CDR3aa: CASSLDSYYGYTF

j_gene: TRBJ2-1
v_gene: TRBV6-6
abundance: -
d_gene: TRBD2
len: 14
CDR3nt: TGTGCCAGCAGACTAGCGGGGACCCACAATGAGCAGTTCTTC
CDR3aa: CASRLAGTHNEQFF

j_gene: TRBJ2-1
v_gene: TRBV11-2
abundance: -
d_gene: -
len: 16
CDR3nt: TGTGCCAGCAGCATAAGGTTCAGGGGGGCCTACAATGAGCAGTTCTTC
CDR3aa: CASSIRFRGAYNEQFF

j_gene: TRBJ1-1
v_gene: TRBV29-1
abundance: -
d_gene: -
len: 12
CDR3nt: TGCAGCGCCGGGAAGGTTAACACTGAAGCTTTCTTT
CDR3aa: CSAGKVNTEAFF

j_gene: TRBJ2-5
v_gene: TRBV18
abundance: -
d_gene: -
len: 13
CDR3nt: TGTGCCAGCTCCACGGGGTACCAAGAGACCCAGTACTTC
CDR3aa: CASSTGYQETQYF

j_gene: TRBJ1-1
v_gene: TRBV11-2
abundance: -
d_gene: TRBD1
len: 13
CDR3nt: TGTGCCAGCAGCTTTGGTCGGGACAGAGAAGCTTTCTTT
CDR3aa: CASSFGRDREAFF

j_gene: TRBJ2-1
v_gene: TRBV9
abundance: -
d_gene: TRBD1
len: 15
CDR3nt: TGTGCCAGCAGCTCCGACAGGGCGGCCTACAATGAGCAGTTCTTC
CDR3aa: CASSSDRAAYNEQFF

j_gene: TRBJ1-2
v_gene: TRBV28
abundance: -
d_gene: -
len: 12
CDR3nt: TGTGCCAGCAGTCGGGGAGACTATGGCTACACCTTC
CDR3aa: CASSRGDYGYTF

j_gene: TRBJ1-4
v_gene: TRBV12-3/TRBV12-4
abundance: -
d_gene: -
len: 13
CDR3nt: TGTGCCAGCAGCCACGTCAGGTGGGAAAAACTGTTTTTT
CDR3aa: CASSHVRWEKLFF

j_gene: TRBJ2-2
v_gene: TRBV30
abundance: -
d_gene: -
len: 17
CDR3nt: TGTGCCTGTCCCCCGAGGGGGAGAACAGGGAACACCGGGGAGCTGTTTTTT
CDR3aa: CACPPRGRTGNTGELFF

j_gene: TRBJ1-3
v_gene: TRBV11-2
abundance: -
d_gene: -
len: 12
CDR3nt: TGTGCCAGCAGCCCCCAAAGAAACACCATATATTTT
CDR3aa: CASSPQRNTIYF

j_gene: TRBJ1-1
v_gene: TRBV7-3
abundance: -
d_gene: TRBD1
len: 16
CDR3nt: TGTGCCAGCAGCTCCCAGGGGGCGCTTCCCAACACTGAAGCTTTCTTT
CDR3aa: CASSSQGALPNTEAFF

j_gene: TRBJ1-1
v_gene: TRBV7-2
abundance: -
d_gene: -
len: 16
CDR3nt: TGTGCCAGCAGCCCGACCCGGACAGCCAGTAACACTGAAGCTTTCTTT
CDR3aa: CASSPTRTASNTEAFF

j_gene: TRBJ1-2
v_gene: TRBV2
abundance: -
d_gene: -
len: 15
CDR3nt: TGTGCCAGCAGTAATGACCTAGGCGGATCCTATGGCTACACCTTC
CDR3aa: CASSNDLGGSYGYTF

j_gene: TRBJ1-2
v_gene: TRBV2
abundance: -
d_gene: -
len: 13
CDR3nt: TGTGCCAGCAGTGAGACAGGCATCTATGGCTACACCTTC
CDR3aa: CASSETGIYGYTF

j_gene: TRBJ2-5
v_gene: TRBV11-2
abundance: once
d_gene: TRBD2
len: 16
CDR3nt: TGTGCCAGCAGCGCCCGATTGCGGGAGGGAAGGGAGACCCAGTACTTC
CDR3aa: CASSARLREGRETQYF

j_gene: TRBJ2-2
v_gene: TRBV12-3/TRBV12-4
abundance: -
d_gene: TRBD1
len: 13
CDR3nt: TGTGCCAGCAGCCGGCAGGGGGACGGGGAGCTGTTTTTT
CDR3aa: CASSRQGDGELFF

j_gene: TRBJ2-1
v_gene: TRBV4-1
abundance: -
d_gene: TRBD1
len: 17
CDR3nt: TGCGCCAGCAGCCCACGTGCCGGGACAGGGGGTTCCAATGAGCAGTTCTTC
CDR3aa: CASSPRAGTGGSNEQFF

j_gene: TRBJ2-6
v_gene: TRBV30
abundance: -
d_gene: TRBD1
len: 14
CDR3nt: TGTGCCTGGGACAGGGGGCTTGGGGCCAACGTCCTGACTTTC
CDR3aa: CAWDRGLGANVLTF